A selection of T cell receptor beta chains follows, all from one sample in a study of shared clonotypes between healthy human individuals. Using immunoSEQ multiplex PCR, the repertoire was profiled, and TCRdb retains in-frame clones only, with some absent. This sample carries fewer than 3 million clones, around 90% of them seen once, and the ten largest clones take 0.37%. The specimen sequenced was naive CD4+ T cells from PBMCs. These receptors were taken from a man between 18 and 29 years old in good health. Some clones in this sample may be carry-over from other donors' samples. Each CDR3 is given with its conserved first and last residue. The order of the fields is clone size, D gene, J gene, V gene, CDR3 DNA, CDR3 protein. The D gene is left open where the match is weak. The listing skips clone size in some rows; elsewhere it reads once, few, many or a size class.

. . TRBJ1-5 TRBV4-1 TGCGCCAGCAGCCAAGTCGGCGTAAGGTCCAATCAGCCCCAGCATTTT CASSQVGVRSNQPQHF
. . TRBJ2-3 TRBV9 TGTGCCAGCAGCGTAGAAAGAACGGATAGCACAGATACGCAGTATTTT CASSVERTDSTDTQYF
. . TRBJ1-5 TRBV18 TGTGCCAGCTCACCAATCCGGGACCAGCCCCAGCATTTT CASSPIRDQPQHF
. . TRBJ1-1 TRBV27 TGTGCCAGCAGCCGGGCCACAGGGAACACTGAAGCTTTCTTT CASSRATGNTEAFF
. TRBD1 TRBJ1-2 TRBV6-5 TGTGCCAGCAGCCCTGTCGGGACAGGGGACTATGGCTACACCTTC CASSPVGTGDYGYTF
few . TRBJ1-4 TRBV15 TGTGCCACCAGCAGAGGGGCCGCAACTAATGAAAAACTGTTTTTT CATSRGAATNEKLFF
. . TRBJ2-1 TRBV5-6 TGTGCCAGCAGCTTTCTCGGAGGCTCCTACAATGAGCAGTTCTTC CASSFLGGSYNEQFF
. TRBD1 TRBJ2-3 TRBV7-8 TGTGCCAGCAGCTTAGCGAGGGGGCTTTCTAGCACAGATACGCAGTATTTT CASSLARGLSSTDTQYF
. . TRBJ1-2 TRBV30 TGTGCCTGGAGCGCGGAAGGGGCGGAGAACGGCTACACCTTC CAWSAEGAENGYTF
. TRBD1 TRBJ2-7 TRBV5-1 TGCGCCAGCACACCGGGGGACAGGGACTCCTACGAGCAGTACTTC CASTPGDRDSYEQYF
. TRBD1 TRBJ1-4 TRBV28 TGTGCCAGCAGTTTAGGGGGTACAGGGGGATCAACTAATGAAAAACTGTTTTTT CASSLGGTGGSTNEKLFF
few . TRBJ1-5 TRBV5-1 TGCGCCAGCAGCTATGATCCGGGATCCGGTCAGCCCCAGCATTTT CASSYDPGSGQPQHF
. . TRBJ1-2 TRBV30 TGTGCCTGGGGAAGGGTCGGGGGTACCTATGGCTACACCTTC CAWGRVGGTYGYTF
. TRBD1 TRBJ1-1 TRBV7-2 TGTGCCAGCAGCCCTCGACAGGGGGGAAGTGAAGCTTTCTTT CASSPRQGGSEAFF
. TRBD1 TRBJ2-3 TRBV19 TGTGCCAGTAGTCCTATAAGACAGGGGGCAAGGGCAGATACGCAGTATTTT CASSPIRQGARADTQYF
. . TRBJ2-7 TRBV14 TGTGCCAGCAGCCAAGGTCTCTTCTACGAGCAGTACTTC CASSQGLFYEQYF
. . TRBJ2-6 TRBV4-3 TGCGCCAGCGGCCCCGGGGCGCTGTCTGGGGCCAACGTCCTGACTTTC CASGPGALSGANVLTF